Included here is one T cell receptor beta chain sequence, with context. Its specificity is not known. The immunoSEQ assay was version 4, run in survey mode. The repertoire was sequenced with immunoSEQ multiplex PCR; TCRdb's copy has only in-frame clones and lacks some. This sample has over 40,000 clones, with around 78% found just once. An overlapping HIV-1 Gag peptide pool stimulated these cells at about 0.9 ug/peptide/mL. CD40L-negative CD69-negative CD45RO-high memory CD4+ T cells were sorted as populations depleted of antigen-responding cells. Suppressive ART was started during chronic HIV-1 infection in these adults. This sample was included in a study of persistence of HIV-infected CD4 T cells. Overall study context: A median of 8 years of suppressive ART preceded sampling. Up to about 180 mL blood was drawn at multiple time points; two donors had single-time leukapheresis.

Germline loops: CDR1 SGDLS, CDR2 YYNGEE. This CDR3 comprises 16 residues. V dropped 0 bases and J dropped 4; count of bases not matched to a gene: 5. V and J are TRBV9 and TRBJ1-3, with 9 bases that match TRBD1. This TCR came from an adult man with HIV who was CMV-seropositive. This specimen consisted of CD4+ T cells sorted from PBMCs after approximately 19-hour stimulation, obtained from a patient who received antiretroviral therapy. The CDR3 sequence: CASSVEGQGGGNTIYF. CDR3 nucleotides: TGTGCCAGCAGCGTAGAGGGACAGGGAGGCGGAAACACCATATATTTT. Based on the CDR3 plus reference TRBV9 and TRBJ1-3, the full variable domain is DSGVTQTPKHLITATGQRVTLRCSPRSGDLSVYWYQQSLDQGLQFLIQYYNGEERAKGNILERFSAQQFPDLHSELNLSSLELGDSALYFCASSVEGQGGGNTIYFGEGSWLTVV.